This T cell receptor beta chain derives from a study of cytomegalovirus exposure and HLA in healthy donors. Assay: immunoSEQ multiplex PCR; the TCRdb copy retains only in-frame clones and omits some. The table records under 350,000 clones, 86% of them present only once. V was pared by 6 bases and J by 0 bases, with 1 base of the junction left unmatched. Germline V gives CDR1 MDHEN, CDR2 SYDVKM. The CDR3 loop spans 13 amino acids. This sequence was found in a woman younger than 35 in good health and CMV-seronegative. J is TRBJ2-5 and V is TRBV28, with 7 bases that match TRBD1. Sequenced input: PBMCs. The CDR3 DNA follows: TGTGCCAGCAGGACAGGGTACCAAGAGACCCAGTACTTC. Its translation is CASRTGYQETQYF.